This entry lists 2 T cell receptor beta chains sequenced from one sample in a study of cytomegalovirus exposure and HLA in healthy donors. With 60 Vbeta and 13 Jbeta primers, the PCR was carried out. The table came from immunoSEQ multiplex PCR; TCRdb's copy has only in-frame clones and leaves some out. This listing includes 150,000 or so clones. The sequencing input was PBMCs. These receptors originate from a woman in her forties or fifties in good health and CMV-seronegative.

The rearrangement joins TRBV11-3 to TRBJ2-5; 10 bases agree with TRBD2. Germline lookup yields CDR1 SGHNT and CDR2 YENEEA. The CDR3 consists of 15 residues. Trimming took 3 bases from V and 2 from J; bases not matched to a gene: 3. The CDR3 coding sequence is TGTGCCAGCAGCTTTAGTAGCGGGGGGCAAGAGACCCAGTACTTC. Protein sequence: CASSFSSGGQETQYF.

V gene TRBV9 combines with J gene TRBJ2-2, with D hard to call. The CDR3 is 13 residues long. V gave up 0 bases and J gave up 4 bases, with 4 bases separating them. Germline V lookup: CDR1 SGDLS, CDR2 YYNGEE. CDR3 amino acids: CASSVGSTGELFF. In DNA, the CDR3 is TGTGCCAGCAGCGTAGGGAGCACCGGGGAGCTGTTTTTT. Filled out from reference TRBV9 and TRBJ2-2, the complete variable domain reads DSGVTQTPKHLITATGQRVTLRCSPRSGDLSVYWYQQSLDQGLQFLIQYYNGEERAKGNILERFSAQQFPDLHSELNLSSLELGDSALYFCASSVGSTGELFFGEGSRLTVL.